The 24 T cell receptor beta chains below come from one sample, sequenced in a study of cytomegalovirus exposure and HLA in healthy donors. The PCR made use of 60 Vbeta and 13 Jbeta primers. The protocol was immunoSEQ multiplex PCR, while the TCRdb copy is restricted to in-frame clones and leaves out a portion. The sample has tens of thousands of clones, about 78% seen once. Material: PBMCs. The receptor source for this set is a man aged 30 to 45 in good health and CMV-seropositive.

The sample holds one count of this clone. J is TRBJ2-2 and V is TRBV6-5; maybe TRBD1 (6 bases). Germline-derived CDR1 and CDR2 are MNHEY and SVGAGI. The V and J ends lost 2 bases and 0 bases respectively, with 10 bases between them. CDR3 size: 16 residues. Here the CDR3 DNA reads TGTGCCAGCAGTTACGGACAGCCAGCGAACACCGGGGAGCTGTTTTTT. This gives the protein CASSYGQPANTGELFF.

This clone appeared a single time. The chain employs TRBV7-9 and TRBJ1-6, with no clear D. Germline CDR1 is SEHNR and CDR2 is FQNEAQ (reference sequence). This CDR3 has 15 residues. The V end lost 1 base, the J end lost 8 bases, and 12 bases lay between the germline ends. This CDR3 is CASSLGRVVDSPLHF. DNA of the CDR3: TGTGCCAGCAGCTTAGGGCGGGTTGTGGATTCACCCCTCCACTTT.

This clone was observed once. This sequence joins TRBV14 and TRBJ1-6; TRBD1 agrees at 10 bases. The V gene end was trimmed by 0 bases and the J gene end by 9 bases; junction bases not matched to a gene: 5. The CDR3 length is 16 residues. Germline values: CDR1 SGHDN, CDR2 FVKESK. The CDR3 DNA reads as TGTGCCAGCAGCCAAGATCTCGGGACAGGGGTTTCACCCCTCCACTTT. Its translation is CASSQDLGTGVSPLHF.

The rearrangement joins TRBV7-8 to TRBJ2-2, with D tentatively TRBD2 (6 bases). The CDR3 extends over 15 amino acids. V was trimmed by 0 bases and J by 4 bases, leaving 9 bases between them. CDR1 is SGHVS, CDR2 FQNEAQ, per germline. CDR3 coding DNA: TGTGCCAGCAGCTTAGCGGGCGGGGCCACCGGGGAGCTGTTTTTT. Translating it yields CASSLAGGATGELFF.

The rearrangement uses TRBV5-1 and TRBJ2-1; 10 bases align to TRBD1. This CDR3 is 16 amino acids long. The trim removed 3 bases at V and 5 bases at J, leaving 8 bases unmatched. CDR1 SGHRS and CDR2 YFSETQ come from the germline V gene. The chain's CDR3 is CASSWRPGQGNNEQFF. The CDR3 nucleotides read TGCGCCAGCAGCTGGAGGCCGGGACAGGGGAACAATGAGCAGTTCTTC.

The sample holds one count of this clone. This sequence joins TRBV4-1 and TRBJ1-6; TRBD1 agrees at 7 bases. Trimming cost V 4 bases and J 5 bases; bases outside gene matches: 8. Germline V gives CDR1 MGHRA, CDR2 YSYEKL. The CDR3 loop spans 16 amino acids. The CDR3 sequence is CASSLPTGTDNSPLHF. The CDR3 nucleotides read TGCGCCAGCAGCCTCCCGACAGGGACTGATAATTCACCCCTCCACTTT.

DNA of the CDR3: TGTGCCAGCAGCTTGGATCTAGGCGGGGAGCTGTTTTTT. It codes for CASSLDLGGELFF. This rearrangement joins TRBV5-5 to TRBJ2-2; no reliable D call. In germline, CDR1 is SGHKS, CDR2 YYEKEE (reference sequence). CDR3 length: 13 amino acids. The V gene lost 0 bases and the J gene lost 7 bases, with 7 bases spanning the gap.

This chain links TRBV28 with TRBJ1-4; possibly TRBD1 for D (5 bases). V lost 2 bases, J lost 0 bases, and 13 bases lay in between. The germline CDR1 and CDR2 sequences are MDHEN and SYDVKM. This CDR3 is 17 amino acids long. The CDR3 DNA reads TGTGCCAGCAGTTTAGCGGGCGGGGGAGCAACTAATGAAAAACTGTTTTTT. It translates to CASSLAGGGATNEKLFF.

V and J are TRBV19 and TRBJ1-1; tentative D call: TRBD1 (6 bases). Germline V gene sequence: CDR1 LNHDA, CDR2 SQIVND (reference sequence). Trimming removed 9 bases from V and 5 bases from J, with 28 bases in between. The CDR3 consists of 17 residues. The DNA for the CDR3 is TGTGCCAGCACTAACACAACAACAGGGTCGCGGCGGACTGAAGCTTTCTTT. As protein: CASTNTTTGSRRTEAFF.

This clone is medium-sized within its sample. V is TRBV14 and J is TRBJ2-7, with TRBD1 as a possible D gene (5 bases). The length of the CDR3 is 12 residues. Trimming took off 1 base at V and 6 bases at J, with 7 bases between the two ends. Germline lookup yields CDR1 SGHDN and CDR2 FVKESK. This chain's CDR3 is CASSQVQGEQYF. As DNA, the CDR3 is TGTGCCAGCAGCCAAGTGCAGGGCGAGCAGTACTTC.

The rearrangement links TRBV28 to TRBJ1-1, with TRBD1 as a possible D gene (5 bases). The CDR3 is 15 amino acids. V lost 3 bases and J lost 4, with 15 bases in between. Germline assignment: CDR1 MDHEN and CDR2 SYDVKM. CDR3 bases: TGTGCCAGCAGTTTTCAGCAGGGAGGGTTCACTGAAGCTTTCTTT. Protein: CASSFQQGGFTEAFF.

The V and J genes are TRBV7-2 and TRBJ2-7, with 7 bases identical to TRBD2. CDR3 length: 15 residues. From germline, CDR1 is SGHTA and CDR2 FQGNSA. V shed 1 base and J 2 bases; nucleotides not matched to a gene: 5. CDR3 sequence: CASSLDGAGAYEQYF. The CDR3 coding sequence is TGTGCCAGCAGCTTAGACGGGGCGGGGGCCTACGAGCAGTACTTC.

The chain couples TRBV6-5 to TRBJ1-1; possible D gene TRBD1, 5 bases. Between the trimmed V and J ends, which lost 5 bases and 5 bases, there was a span of 15 bases. Germline values: CDR1 MNHEY, CDR2 SVGAGI. The CDR3 has 14 amino acids. The CDR3 sequence is CASSISGSKTEAFF. CDR3 bases: TGTGCCAGCAGTATCTCAGGGTCGAAAACTGAAGCTTTCTTT.

The rearrangement uses TRBV19 and TRBJ1-6, with 7 bases identical to TRBD1. J gave up 6 bases and V 4 bases, and 6 bases lay outside the gene matches. This CDR3 region has 15 residues. Germline V CDR1 and CDR2: LNHDA, SQIVND (reference sequence). The CDR3 loop reads CASSTDRAINSPLHF. The CDR3 bases are TGTGCCAGTAGTACTGACAGGGCGATTAATTCACCCCTCCACTTT.

This clone came up a few times. The V call is TRBV2, the J call TRBJ2-1, with 8 bases aligning to TRBD2. In germline, CDR1 is SNHLY, CDR2 FYNNEI. The junction had 5 bases not matched to a gene; V was cut back by 8 bases and J by 5 bases. The CDR3 extends over 13 amino acids. Here the CDR3 DNA reads TGTGCCAGCCGCCGGGGGGGCAACAATGAGCAGTTCTTC. It yields the protein CASRRGGNNEQFF.

This chain uses TRBV9 with TRBJ2-2, with 7 nucleotides matching TRBD1. Germline CDR1 is SGDLS and CDR2 is YYNGEE. The CDR3 sequence is 15 residues long. V lost 5 bases and J lost 1; bases outside the gene matches: 5. This chain's CDR3 is CASSHGTVNTGELFF. The DNA of the CDR3 is TGTGCCAGCAGTCACGGGACAGTGAACACCGGGGAGCTGTTTTTT. The entire variable domain, with the rest obtained from reference TRBV9 and TRBJ2-2, is as follows: DSGVTQTPKHLITATGQRVTLRCSPRSGDLSVYWYQQSLDQGLQFLIQYYNGEERAKGNILERFSAQQFPDLHSELNLSSLELGDSALYFCASSHGTVNTGELFFGEGSRLTVL.

V usage is TRBV11-2 and J usage is TRBJ2-7, with TRBD1 as a possible D gene (6 bases). Between the trimmed V and J ends, which lost 6 bases and 3 bases, there was a span of 12 bases. This CDR3 spans 13 amino acids. Germline-derived CDR1 and CDR2 are SGHAT and FQNNGV. CDR3 sequence: CASRGIQGYEQYF. CDR3 nucleotide sequence: TGTGCCAGCAGGGGGATACAGGGCTACGAGCAGTACTTC.

This chain connects TRBV21-1 to TRBJ2-3; the table's TRBD2 call for D was not verified on the DNA. TRBV21-1 represents a pseudogene. The length of the CDR3 is 13 residues. The DNA for the CDR3 is TGTGCCAGCAACCCCTTAGCCACAGATACGCAGTATTTT. This gives the protein CASNPLATDTQYF.

The rearrangement uses TRBV7-9 and TRBJ1-1; 8 nucleotides align to TRBD1. Trimming took 4 bases from V and 9 from J; bases not matched to a gene: 4. This CDR3 is built from 12 residues. The germline CDR1 and CDR2 sequences are SEHNR and FQNEAQ (reference sequence). The CDR3 loop reads CASSSQGAQAFF. The CDR3 DNA follows: TGTGCCAGCAGCTCTCAGGGGGCCCAAGCTTTCTTT.

This clone showed up just once. CDR3 nucleotide sequence: TGCAGCGTCCGGGGAAAGACCCTGGACGCAGATACGCAGTATTTT. Amino acids: CSVRGKTLDADTQYF. The chain joins TRBV29-1 to TRBJ2-3; tentative D call: TRBD2 (5 bases). Trimming took 6 bases from V and 4 from J, leaving 20 bases between them. The CDR3 has 15 residues. Germline V gene sequence: CDR1 SQVTM, CDR2 ANQGSEA.

This sequence joins TRBV18 and TRBJ2-7; possibly TRBD1 for D (6 bases). CDR3 size: 16 residues. From germline, CDR1 is KGHSH and CDR2 LQKENI. V lost 0 bases and J lost 0, with 12 bases in between. CDR3 sequence: CASSPPNTGSSYEQYF. The CDR3 nucleotides read TGTGCCAGCTCACCACCGAACACAGGGAGCTCCTACGAGCAGTACTTC.

The chain carries TRBV10-3 and TRBJ1-1; no reliable D call. This CDR3 spans 12 amino acids. V was shortened by 6 bases and J by 10 bases, with 15 bases between the two germline ends. The germline V gene has CDR1 ENHRY and CDR2 SYGVKD. The CDR3 protein is CAISDPPEGAFF. The CDR3 DNA follows: TGTGCCATCAGCGACCCCCCCGAGGGAGCTTTCTTT.

The V gene is TRBV18, the J gene TRBJ2-3; a possible D gene is TRBD1 (5 bases). The germline CDR1 and CDR2 sequences are KGHSH and LQKENI. This CDR3 has 17 residues. Trimming cost V 6 bases and J 0 bases, with 19 bases left between them. CDR3 amino acids: CASSPQGPLISTDTQYF. The CDR3 nucleotides read TGTGCCAGCTCGCCCCAGGGTCCCCTTATCAGCACAGATACGCAGTATTTT.

The chain links TRBV5-8 to TRBJ1-2; weak D call: TRBD1 (6 bases). V lost 3 bases and J 5 bases, leaving 23 bases between the germline ends. Germline CDR1 is SGHTS and CDR2 is YDEGEE. The CDR3 has 17 residues. CDR3: CASSSEEQGWKLYGYTF. The CDR3, as DNA: TGTGCCAGCAGCTCCGAGGAGCAGGGGTGGAAACTATATGGCTACACCTTC.